This T cell receptor beta chain originates from a study of cytomegalovirus exposure and HLA in healthy donors. Germline CDR1 MDHEN, CDR2 SYDVKM. The CDR3 is made up of 16 amino acids. The V end was cut by 5 bases, the J end by 0 bases, with 15 bases between. Healthy bone marrow donors made up the donor group. While unrecorded immune exposures were likely, the donors were nominally healthy when sampled. This clone was picked up a small number of times. Antigen: not known. The PCR ran on 60 Vbeta and 13 Jbeta primers. Using immunoSEQ multiplex PCR, the repertoire was profiled, and TCRdb retains in-frame clones only, with some absent. The profile covers 150,000 to 200,000 clones, with approximately 86% appearing a single time and nearly 2% taken by the ten largest. Study observations and caveats: Later analysis associated a missense DCLRE1C variant with TCR beta V- and J-gene trimming.

The rearrangement joins TRBV28 to TRBJ2-3; possible D gene TRBD2, 6 bases. This TCR was recovered from a woman between 18 and 29 years old in good health and CMV-seronegative. The sequencing sample was made of PBMCs. CDR3 bases: TGTGCCAGCAGTGACCCGTGGAGCGGGAGCACAGATACGCAGTATTTT. This codes for CASSDPWSGSTDTQYF. Using reference TRBV28 and TRBJ2-3 for the parts outside the CDR3, the full variable domain is DVKVTQSSRYLVKRTGEKVFLECVQDMDHENMFWYRQDPGLGLRLIYFSYDVKMKEKGDIPEGYSVSREKKERFSLILESASTNQTSMYLCASSDPWSGSTDTQYFGPGTRLTVL.